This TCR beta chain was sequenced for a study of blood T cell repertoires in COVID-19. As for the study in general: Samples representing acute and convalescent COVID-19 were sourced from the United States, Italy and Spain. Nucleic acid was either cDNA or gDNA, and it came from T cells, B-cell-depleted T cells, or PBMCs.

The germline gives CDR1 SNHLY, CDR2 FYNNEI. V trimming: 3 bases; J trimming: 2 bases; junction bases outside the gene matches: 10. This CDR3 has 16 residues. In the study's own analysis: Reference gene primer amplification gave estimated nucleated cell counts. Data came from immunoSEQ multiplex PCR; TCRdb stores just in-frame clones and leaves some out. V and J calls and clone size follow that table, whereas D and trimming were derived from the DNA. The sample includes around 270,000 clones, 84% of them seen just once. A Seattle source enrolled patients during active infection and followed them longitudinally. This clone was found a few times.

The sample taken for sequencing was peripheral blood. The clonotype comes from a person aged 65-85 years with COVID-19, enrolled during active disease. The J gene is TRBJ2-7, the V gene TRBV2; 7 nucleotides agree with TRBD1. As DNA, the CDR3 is TGTGCCAGCAGTGACGCCGTTTGGCAGGGGGCCTACGAGCAGTACTTC. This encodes CASSDAVWQGAYEQYF. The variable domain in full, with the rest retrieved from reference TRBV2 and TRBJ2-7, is EPEVTQTPSHQVTQMGQEVILRCVPISNHLYFYWYRQILGQKVEFLVSFYNNEISEKSEIFDDQFSVERPDGSNFTLKIRSTKLEDSAMYFCASSDAVWQGAYEQYFGPGTRLTVT.